The 14 T cell receptor beta chains given below trace back to one sample, sequenced in a study of T cell repertoires in cytomegalovirus infection (dated by TCRdb to about 2019). Sequencing was performed on an Illumina HiSeq 1500. TCRdb cleaned the public reads at Q25 with fastp, built clones with MiXCR and kept in-frame beta chains. A single entry per CDR3 protein holds the most common genes and DNA from its merged rows. Within this sample are fewer than 550,000 distinct CDR3 sequences, with about 30% of them counted one time only. Roughly an eighth of the sample is taken by the ten largest. Material: PBMCs. The receptors originated from a human donor in good health (CMV status not recorded). Some clones in this sample may be carry-over from other donors' samples.

This clonotype has just a few counts. This chain links TRBV5-1 with TRBJ1-1; 9 bases are shared with TRBD1. Per the germline V gene, CDR1 is SGHRS and CDR2 is YFSETQ. V shed 3 bases and J 10 bases; nucleotides not matched to a gene: 7. This CDR3 contains 13 residues. This CDR3 is CASSSGQGEGAFF. In DNA form, the CDR3 reads TGCGCCAGCAGCTCGGGACAGGGTGAGGGAGCTTTCTTT. The variable domain in full, with the rest retrieved from reference TRBV5-1 and TRBJ1-1, is KAGVTQTPRYLIKTRGQQVTLSCSPISGHRSVSWYQQTPGQGLQFLFEYFSETQRNKGNFPGRFSGRQFSNSRSEMNVSTLELGDSALYLCASSSGQGEGAFFGQGTRLTVV.

In its sample, this clonotype was seen a few times. The rearrangement joins TRBV20-1 to TRBJ2-3; D may be TRBD2 (6 bases). Germline assignment: CDR1 DFQATT and CDR2 SNEGSKA (reference sequence). The CDR3 consists of 16 residues. V lost 6 bases to trimming and J lost 1 base, with 20 bases between them. The CDR3 sequence: CSASYAGRPGTDTQYF. The CDR3 DNA follows: TGCAGTGCATCCTACGCGGGACGACCTGGCACAGATACGCAGTATTTT.

The V call is TRBV7-2, the J call TRBJ2-1; 7 nucleotides match TRBD2. The CDR3 loop spans 16 amino acids. In germline, CDR1 is SGHTA, CDR2 FQGNSA. The junction had 9 bases not matched to a gene; V was cut back by 1 base and J by 6 bases. The CDR3 loop reads CASSLVRAGRGNEQFF. The DNA for the CDR3 is TGTGCCAGCAGCTTAGTTCGAGCGGGAAGGGGCAATGAGCAGTTCTTC. The full variable domain, completed using reference TRBV7-2 and TRBJ2-1, is GAGVSQSPSNKVTEKGKDVELRCDPISGHTALYWYRQSLGQGLEFLIYFQGNSAPDKSGLPSDRFSAERTGGSVSTLTIQRTQQEDSAVYLCASSLVRAGRGNEQFFGPGTRLTVL.

This clonotype showed up just a few times. The chain links TRBV5-6 to TRBJ1-2; 11 bases agree with TRBD1. Germline trimming cut 2 bases from V and 2 bases from J; bases unmatched to any gene: 2. This CDR3 contains 15 residues. CDR1 is SGHDT and CDR2 is YYEEEE in the germline V gene. The CDR3 nucleotides read TGTGCCAGCAGCTTCCGGACAGGGGGCAACTATGGCTACACCTTC. Translating gives CASSFRTGGNYGYTF. The variable domain in full, completed from reference TRBV5-6 and TRBJ1-2, reads DAGVTQSPTHLIKTRGQQVTLRCSPKSGHDTVSWYQQALGQGPQFIFQYYEEEERQRGNFPDRFSGHQFPNYSSELNVNALLLGDSALYLCASSFRTGGNYGYTFGSGTRLTVV.

The chain carries TRBV12-5 and TRBJ1-5; no firm D call. The V gene lost 1 base and the J gene lost 4 bases, with 11 bases spanning the gap. Germline CDR1 is LGHNT and CDR2 is FRNRAP. The length of the CDR3 is 15 residues. The CDR3 bases are TGTGCTAGTGGTTTGGGGGTCAGACTAAATCAGCCCCAGCATTTT. Amino acid sequence: CASGLGVRLNQPQHF.

The chain couples TRBV20-1 to TRBJ2-1; TRBD2 agrees at 9 bases. CDR1 is DFQATT and CDR2 is SNEGSKA in the germline V gene (reference sequence). CDR3 length equals 16 residues. V was clipped by 7 bases and J by 6 bases; unmatched bases: 16. The CDR3 spells CSVPGLANLGGNEQFF. DNA for the CDR3: TGCAGTGTCCCGGGACTAGCCAATCTCGGTGGCAATGAGCAGTTCTTC.

The sample holds a few counts of this clonotype. The CDR3 protein is CSASRGMGYEQYF. CDR3 sequence (DNA): TGCAGTGCTAGTAGGGGAATGGGCTACGAGCAGTACTTC. This sequence joins TRBV20-1 and TRBJ2-7; D may be TRBD1 (5 bases). The ends were cut back, 3 bases at V and 3 bases at J, with 12 bases in the middle. This CDR3 is built from 13 residues. Per the germline V gene, CDR1 is DFQATT and CDR2 is SNEGSKA (reference sequence).

A few counts support this clonotype. The J gene is TRBJ2-1, the V gene TRBV6-2 or TRBV6-3; D not resolved. The CDR3 sequence is 17 residues long. Trimming took 3 bases from V and 4 from J, leaving 19 bases between them. The germline V gene encodes CDR1 MNHEY and CDR2 SVGEGT. CDR3 region: CASSYRTATFQYNEQFF. The CDR3 nucleotides are TGTGCCAGCAGTTATCGGACGGCCACCTTCCAGTACAATGAGCAGTTCTTC.

The table lists this clonotype with a few counts. The rearrangement links TRBV20-1 to TRBJ1-5; 11 nucleotides match TRBD1. Germline values: CDR1 DFQATT, CDR2 SNEGSKA (reference sequence). The CDR3 extends over 15 amino acids. The V and J ends lost 2 bases and 5 bases, in that order; junction bases with no gene match: 5. The CDR3 loop is CSARTGTGGYQPQHF. CDR3 coding DNA: TGCAGTGCTAGAACCGGGACAGGGGGGTATCAGCCCCAGCATTTT.

Only a few counts were recorded for this clonotype. The chain joins TRBV7-2 to TRBJ1-5; 8 bases are a match to TRBD1. CDR3 size: 14 residues. V dropped 4 bases and J dropped 6; count of bases not matched to a gene: 5. In germline, CDR1 is SGHTA, CDR2 FQGNSA. The CDR3 sequence: CASSSQGAGQPQHF. DNA of the CDR3: TGTGCCAGCAGCTCCCAGGGGGCCGGTCAGCCCCAGCATTTT.

CDR3 nucleotides: TGTGCCAGCAGTTTTACGGGACTAAGGATAGCCAAAAACATTCAGTACTTC. It codes for CASSFTGLRIAKNIQYF. The rearrangement joins TRBV27 to TRBJ2-4; 7 bases map to TRBD2. Germline V gene lookup returns CDR1 MNHEY and CDR2 SMNVEV (reference sequence). This CDR3 comprises 17 residues. With V trimmed by 3 bases and J by 0 bases, 8 bases remained unmatched.

The sample holds many counts of this clonotype. This rearrangement joins TRBV7-2 to TRBJ1-1, with D perhaps matching TRBD1 (5 bases). Per the germline V gene, CDR1 is SGHTA and CDR2 is FQGNSA. The V end lost 5 bases, the J end lost 3 bases, and 13 bases lay between the germline ends. The CDR3 is 14 residues long. For the CDR3, the DNA is TGTGCCAGCAGCCGCCGGGGGGGGGACACTGAAGCTTTCTTT. Translated, it gives CASSRRGGDTEAFF.

This clonotype was found a few times. This chain joins TRBV7-2 and TRBJ1-1, with a possible D match to TRBD1 (5 bases). Per germline, CDR1 SGHTA and CDR2 FQGNSA. Trimming stripped 9 bases from V and 6 bases from J, with 20 bases between. The CDR3 extends over 14 amino acids. The CDR3 DNA sequence: TGTGCCAGTTCCGGGGGTTATCCACCGGCTGAAGCTTTCTTT. Its protein product is CASSGGYPPAEAFF. Full variable domain (missing parts from reference TRBV7-2 and TRBJ1-1): GAGVSQSPSNKVTEKGKDVELRCDPISGHTALYWYRQSLGQGLEFLIYFQGNSAPDKSGLPSDRFSAERTGGSVSTLTIQRTQQEDSAVYLCASSGGYPPAEAFFGQGTRLTVV.

This clonotype was counted ten times or more. V is TRBV7-2 and J is TRBJ2-1, with TRBD1 matching 8 bases. The CDR3 runs to 14 residues. Germline CDR1 SGHTA, CDR2 FQGNSA. V was pared by 5 bases and J by 5 bases, with 5 bases of the junction left unmatched. The CDR3 bases are TGTGCCAGCAGCCGGACAGGGTACGACAATGAGCAGTTCTTC. Translation gives CASSRTGYDNEQFF. The variable domain in full, completed from reference TRBV7-2 and TRBJ2-1, reads GAGVSQSPSNKVTEKGKDVELRCDPISGHTALYWYRQSLGQGLEFLIYFQGNSAPDKSGLPSDRFSAERTGGSVSTLTIQRTQQEDSAVYLCASSRTGYDNEQFFGPGTRLTVL.